These 25 T cell receptor beta chains share one sample of origin, sequenced in a study of shared clonotypes between healthy human individuals. Sequenced by immunoSEQ multiplex PCR; TCRdb stores in-frame clones only, minus some. The table records 400,000 to 600,000 clones, about 75% of them present only once. What was sequenced was PBMCs. Source of these receptors: a woman aged 40 to 50 in good health. Some clones in this sample may be carry-over from other donors' samples.

The rearrangement joins TRBV19 to TRBJ2-7, with D perhaps TRBD1 or TRBD2 (5 bases each). This CDR3 region has 15 residues. Germline V CDR1 and CDR2: LNHDA, SQIVND (reference sequence). The ends were cut back, 2 bases at V and 2 bases at J, with 13 bases in the middle. The CDR3 nucleotides are TGTGCCAGTAGTATAAGAGACAGCGGAGCCTACGAGCAGTACTTC. Its protein is CASSIRDSGAYEQYF. Looking up the rest from reference TRBV19 and TRBJ2-7 gives the full variable domain: DGGITQSPKYLFRKEGQNVTLSCEQNLNHDAMYWYRQDPGQGLRLIYYSQIVNDFQKGDIAEGYSVSREKKESFPLTVTSAQKNPTAFYLCASSIRDSGAYEQYFGPGTRLTVT.

This clone occurred once. The chain uses TRBV19 and TRBJ2-3; 14 bases line up with TRBD2. The V gene end was trimmed by 6 bases and the J gene end by 6 bases; junction bases not matched to a gene: 8. CDR1 and CDR2 (germline): LNHDA, SQIVND (reference sequence). The CDR3 runs to 16 residues. The CDR3 is CASSQTGLAGVDTQYF. The CDR3 DNA reads TGTGCCAGTAGCCAGACGGGACTAGCGGGAGTTGATACGCAGTATTTT.

The chain links TRBV4-1 to TRBJ2-7; 9 positions match TRBD1. The J segment lost 3 bases and the V segment lost 4 bases, leaving 7 bases of the junction unmatched. CDR3 length: 15 amino acids. Germline-derived CDR1 and CDR2 are MGHRA and YSYEKL. The CDR3 nucleotides are TGCGCCAGCAGCCTGAGACAGGGGGAGAACTACGAGCAGTACTTC. It encodes CASSLRQGENYEQYF.

V is TRBV19 and J is TRBJ2-5, with D unclear. V shed 5 bases and J shed 1 base, with 5 bases lying between them. The CDR3 extends over 12 amino acids. Germline V lookup: CDR1 LNHDA, CDR2 SQIVND (reference sequence). The CDR3 spells CASSGLQETQYF. DNA of the CDR3: TGTGCCAGTAGTGGCCTCCAAGAGACCCAGTACTTC. Combining the CDR3 with reference TRBV19 and TRBJ2-5 gives the whole variable domain DGGITQSPKYLFRKEGQNVTLSCEQNLNHDAMYWYRQDPGQGLRLIYYSQIVNDFQKGDIAEGYSVSREKKESFPLTVTSAQKNPTAFYLCASSGLQETQYFGPGTRLLVL.

The chain links TRBV2 to TRBJ2-7, with 9 nucleotides matching TRBD1. V dropped 5 bases and J dropped 5; count of bases not matched to a gene: 7. The length of the CDR3 is 14 residues. In germline, CDR1 is SNHLY, CDR2 FYNNEI. The CDR3: CASSSRDREDEQYF. DNA of the CDR3: TGTGCCAGCAGTTCCCGGGACAGGGAGGACGAGCAGTACTTC.

The V call is TRBV10-3, the J call TRBJ1-1; D may be TRBD1 (6 bases). The CDR3 spans 16 residues. V was cut by 0 bases and J by 3 bases, with 14 bases left in between. Germline CDR1 ENHRY, CDR2 SYGVKD. The CDR3 nucleotides are TGTGCCATCAGTGAGTCGGGGGCTTGGAAGTACACTGAAGCTTTCTTT. It yields the protein CAISESGAWKYTEAFF.

This clone has just a few counts. The chain employs TRBV5-6 and TRBJ2-3; D possibly corresponds to TRBD2 (6 bases). CDR1 is SGHDT, CDR2 YYEEEE, per germline. The V end lost 4 bases, the J end lost 1 base, and 16 bases lay between the germline ends. CDR3 length equals 16 residues. The CDR3 coding sequence is TGTGCCAGCAGCCCCCGTAGCGGAAGAGGCACAGATACGCAGTATTTT. It codes for CASSPRSGRGTDTQYF.

The chain is built from TRBV6-5 and TRBJ2-5, with 9 positions matching TRBD2. V shed 2 bases and J 5 bases; nucleotides not matched to a gene: 6. The germline gives CDR1 MNHEY, CDR2 SVGAGI. This CDR3 contains 15 residues. The CDR3 loop reads CASSYGVAGVETQYF. DNA for the CDR3: TGTGCCAGCAGTTACGGGGTAGCGGGAGTCGAGACCCAGTACTTC.

This chain connects TRBV2 to TRBJ1-5, with D possibly TRBD1 on 5 matching bases. Germline CDR1 reads SNHLY; CDR2 reads FYNNEI. This CDR3 contains 15 residues. V lost 3 bases to trimming and J lost 3 bases, with 12 bases between them. CDR3 DNA: TGTGCCAGCAGTGATGGGAGGGGTGTCAATCAGCCCCAGCATTTT. Its protein is CASSDGRGVNQPQHF. Supplemented by reference TRBV2 and TRBJ1-5, the full variable domain reads EPEVTQTPSHQVTQMGQEVILRCVPISNHLYFYWYRQILGQKVEFLVSFYNNEISEKSEIFDDQFSVERPDGSNFTLKIRSTKLEDSAMYFCASSDGRGVNQPQHFGDGTRLSIL.

Note on this clone: This probably arose from a read error, given a far larger clone one base away. This specimen includes other DNA sequences encoding the same CDR3. This sequence joins TRBV7-8 and TRBJ1-5; D is perhaps TRBD1 (5 bases). Germline V CDR1 and CDR2: SGHVS, FQNEAQ. This CDR3 spans 14 amino acids. As DNA, the CDR3 is TGTGCCAGCAGCGGGAGAGGGGTTCGTCAGCCCCAGCACTTT. This encodes CASSGRGVRQPQHF.

The rearrangement uses TRBV12-5 and TRBJ2-1; D is unresolved. The ends were cut back, 6 bases at V and 0 bases at J, with 3 bases in the middle. There are 12 residues in the CDR3. Germline values: CDR1 LGHNT, CDR2 FRNRAP. The CDR3 bases are TGTGCTAGTGGCTTCTCCTACAATGAGCAGTTCTTC. Amino acid sequence: CASGFSYNEQFF.

The table lists this clone with a count of one. The V gene is TRBV27, the J gene TRBJ1-2; maybe TRBD1 (6 bases). The CDR3 has 16 amino acids. V was trimmed by 0 bases and J by 4 bases, leaving 15 bases between them. Germline assignment: CDR1 MNHEY and CDR2 SMNVEV (reference sequence). CDR3 nucleotides: TGTGCCAGCAGTTTATCTTATACAGGGATCTTCTATGGCTACACCTTC. Its translation is CASSLSYTGIFYGYTF.

This clone showed up just once. An end of the junction differs from the germline gene, which may be a read error. This chain links TRBV9 with TRBJ1-3, with a weak D call TRBD1 (5 bases). Germline CDR1 is SGDLS and CDR2 is YYNGEE. The length of the CDR3 is 14 residues. CDR3 nucleotides: TGTGTCAGCAGCAACCAGGGTATGGATAACACCATATATTTT. Amino acids: CVSSNQGMDNTIYF.

The chain couples TRBV5-4 to TRBJ2-1, with D perhaps assigned TRBD1 or TRBD2 (7 bases each). Per the germline V gene, CDR1 is SGHNT and CDR2 is YYREEE (reference sequence). The CDR3 totals 15 residues. V lost 4 bases and J lost 4, with 15 bases in between. The CDR3: CASSVQGGSYNEQFF. In DNA form, the CDR3 reads TGTGCCAGCAGCGTGCAGGGGGGGTCTTACAATGAGCAGTTCTTC.

The chain recombines TRBV2 with TRBJ2-5, with a possible D match to TRBD1 (6 bases). CDR3 length equals 14 residues. The germline V gene encodes CDR1 SNHLY and CDR2 FYNNEI. The V end lost 11 bases, the J end lost 11 bases, and 27 bases lay between the germline ends. The CDR3 sequence: CACLRSDRPLEQYF. CDR3 DNA sequence: TGTGCCTGCCTTAGATCAGACAGGCCGTTGGAGCAGTACTTC.

In the case of this clone: An end of the junction does not agree with germline; a read error may underlie this. The rearrangement joins TRBV5-1 to TRBJ1-4; 8 bases are shared with TRBD1. The V gene's germline CDR1 is SGHRS and CDR2 YFSETQ. The CDR3 has 15 residues. The chain's CDR3 is CASSLDQGAKEKLFF. The CDR3 DNA sequence: TGCGCCAGCAGCTTGGATCAGGGGGCTAAGGAAAAACTGTTTTTT.

The chain employs TRBV19 and TRBJ2-1, with unresolved D. The length of the CDR3 is 15 residues. Trimming shortened V by 3 bases and J by 2 bases, and 11 bases separated the two germline ends. Germline-derived CDR1 and CDR2 are LNHDA and SQIVND (reference sequence). As DNA, the CDR3 is TGTGCCAGTAGTATGTGGGGTGAAACCTACAATGAGCAGTTCTTC. Translated, it gives CASSMWGETYNEQFF.

This chain links TRBV7-9 with TRBJ1-2; tentative D call: TRBD1 (5 bases). Between the trimmed V and J ends, which lost 2 bases and 3 bases, there was a span of 13 bases. This CDR3 comprises 15 residues. CDR1 SEHNR and CDR2 FQNEAQ come from the germline V gene (reference sequence). The CDR3 DNA follows: TGTGCCAGCAGCTTACCTGCACGGGGGGACTATGGCTACACCTTC. Protein product: CASSLPARGDYGYTF.

This clone was picked up a small number of times. The chain couples TRBV4-2 to TRBJ2-3; 8 positions agree with TRBD2. The J segment lost 0 bases and the V segment lost 1 base, leaving 9 bases of the junction unmatched. The CDR3 totals 18 residues. In germline, CDR1 is LGHNA, CDR2 YNFKEQ. The CDR3 coding sequence is TGTGCCAGCAGCCAAGGGGTGACTAGCGAGCTAAGCACAGATACGCAGTATTTT. Its translation is CASSQGVTSELSTDTQYF.

This clone has only one observation. The chain is built from TRBV5-5 and TRBJ2-3; tentatively, D is TRBD2 (5 bases). In germline, CDR1 is SGHKS, CDR2 YYEKEE (reference sequence). V gave up 9 bases and J gave up 8 bases, with 13 bases separating them. The length of the CDR3 is 11 residues. CDR3 amino acids: CATYGLGTQYF. CDR3 DNA: TGTGCCACCTATGGACTCGGTACGCAGTATTTT. The entire variable domain, with the rest obtained from reference TRBV5-5 and TRBJ2-3, is as follows: DAGVTQSPTHLIKTRGQQVTLRCSPISGHKSVSWYQQVLGQGPQFIFQYYEKEERGRGNFPDRFSARQFPNYSSELNVNALLLGDSALYLCATYGLGTQYFGPGTRLTVL.

The rearrangement uses TRBV6-1 and TRBJ2-7; tentatively, D is TRBD1 (6 bases). This CDR3 comprises 14 residues. The V end was cut by 0 bases, the J end by 3 bases, with 9 bases between. Germline lookup yields CDR1 MNHNS and CDR2 SASEGT. The CDR3 sequence is CASSEAQGIYEQYF. CDR3 DNA sequence: TGTGCCAGCAGTGAAGCCCAGGGGATCTACGAGCAGTACTTC.

This chain uses TRBV11-2 with TRBJ2-7; D remains ambiguous. The germline V gene has CDR1 SGHAT and CDR2 FQNNGV. The CDR3 has 15 residues. The V end lost 5 bases, the J end lost 2 bases, and 16 bases lay between the germline ends. The CDR3 spells CASSPWVADAYEQYF. CDR3 DNA sequence: TGTGCCAGCAGCCCCTGGGTTGCGGACGCCTACGAGCAGTACTTC.

A remark on this clone: One end of the junction varies from germline; a read error may be responsible. The J gene is TRBJ2-1, the V gene TRBV28, with 10 bases lining up with TRBD2. The germline gives CDR1 MDHEN, CDR2 SYDVKM. This CDR3 is 12 amino acids long. CDR3 residues: CASSPQAGGPLF. In DNA form, the CDR3 reads TGTGCCAGCAGTCCTCAAGCGGGAGGGCCACTCTTC.

V is TRBV10-2 and J is TRBJ2-1; 8 bases fit TRBD1. The CDR3 consists of 22 residues. V was clipped by 7 bases and J by 0 bases; unmatched bases: 26. Germline CDR1 is WSHSY and CDR2 is SAAADI. CDR3 coding DNA: TGCGCCAGCACCACCCGGGACAGGACGACCCTAAGAGCCTTAAGCTCCTACAATGAGCAGTTCTTC. It encodes CASTTRDRTTLRALSSYNEQFF.

V gene TRBV2 combines with J gene TRBJ1-1; TRBD1 matches 7 bases. CDR1 is SNHLY, CDR2 FYNNEI, per germline. V was pared by 9 bases and J by 3 bases, with 10 bases of the junction left unmatched. The CDR3 has 14 residues. CDR3 DNA: TGTGCCAGAGGGGGTACAGGGGTGGACACTGAAGCTTTCTTT. This encodes CARGGTGVDTEAFF.